This record concerns one T cell receptor (beta chain) sequence. Its recognized antigen is unknown. Base quality data are lacking; no much larger clone is found one base away. The data were taken from a study of neoadjuvant nivolumab and ipilimumab in lung cancer (dated by TCRdb to between 2020 and 2021). At the level of the whole study: Nivolumab was given at 3 mg/kg intravenously on days 1, 15 and 29, and the combination arm added ipilimumab 1 mg/kg on day 1 only. The major pathologic response (MPR) rate in the intention-to-treat population in each study arm was designated as the primary trial endpoint. The study compared TCR repertoires in pretherapy (baseline) peripheral blood with TCR repertoires in tumors resected at surgery following neoadjuvant immune checkpoint blockade. Of the approximately 44 patients with operable NSCLC treated in the trial, about 23 were randomized to nivolumab monotherapy and some 21 to nivolumab plus ipilimumab. Matched pretherapy and resected tumor pairs were analyzed from seven patients, of whom four had been treated with nivolumab and three with nivolumab plus ipilimumab. Results and caveats for the whole study, not just this receptor: Tumor T-cell richness and clonality rose from pretherapy to surgery in three of three dual-therapy tumors but in only two of four nivolumab-treated tumors. Compared with tumor-adjacent uninvolved lung, resected tumors had greater TCR richness and clonality, and increases showed up in more of the dual-therapy-treated tumors. Richness in tumors resected after neoadjuvant therapy showed a positive correlation with pretherapy blood TCR richness (Spearman R of about 0.86). A small number of samples was subjected to TCR sequencing. No significant correlation was found between TCR clonality and pathologic tumor regression, and only one major-pathologic-response sample was available for the clonality analysis.

The intended sense of this specimen's time point label: at surgical resection after neoadjuvant nivolumab +/- ipilimumab. Samples were obtained from the phase 2 randomized NEOSTAR trial, in which neoadjuvant nivolumab or nivolumab plus ipilimumab followed by surgery was tested in operable NSCLC. V is clipped by 8 bases and J by 2 bases, and the sequence between their germline boundaries is 12 bases long. As encoded in the germline V gene (reference sequence), CDR1 is MNHEY while CDR2 is SMNVEV. There are 13 amino acids in the CDR3, from cysteine to phenylalanine inclusive. Of all the DNA, just the CDR3 is kept, 39 bases in frame from base 1. The method was the immunoSEQ multiplex PCR assay. Under the source paper's analysis protocol: Repertoires were summarized in terms of richness and clonality, and significantly expanded and contracted clones between pre- and post-therapy samples were identified. TCRdb's version of the immuneACCESS table is confined to in-frame rearrangements and falls short of the full clone set. An unresolved V gene accounts for under half of the shortfall where checked; the remainder is of unknown origin. V and J calls and clone size are copied from that table; D and trimming were computed from the DNA. The sample profile shows 30,000 to 35,000 clones; roughly nine tenths of them were found once. Clones ranked in the top ten supply approximately 5% of the sample.

The material was peripheral blood, obtained after neoadjuvant nivolumab, alone or with ipilimumab, at or shortly before surgery. The sequence was collected from an adult with non-small cell lung cancer. This chain is built from TRBV27 and TRBJ1-2; TRBD1 is perhaps the D gene, given 5 matching bases. The CDR3 here reads CASARDGNYGYTF. The DNA sequence follows: TGTGCCAGCGCCCGGGACGGGAACTATGGCTACACCTTC.